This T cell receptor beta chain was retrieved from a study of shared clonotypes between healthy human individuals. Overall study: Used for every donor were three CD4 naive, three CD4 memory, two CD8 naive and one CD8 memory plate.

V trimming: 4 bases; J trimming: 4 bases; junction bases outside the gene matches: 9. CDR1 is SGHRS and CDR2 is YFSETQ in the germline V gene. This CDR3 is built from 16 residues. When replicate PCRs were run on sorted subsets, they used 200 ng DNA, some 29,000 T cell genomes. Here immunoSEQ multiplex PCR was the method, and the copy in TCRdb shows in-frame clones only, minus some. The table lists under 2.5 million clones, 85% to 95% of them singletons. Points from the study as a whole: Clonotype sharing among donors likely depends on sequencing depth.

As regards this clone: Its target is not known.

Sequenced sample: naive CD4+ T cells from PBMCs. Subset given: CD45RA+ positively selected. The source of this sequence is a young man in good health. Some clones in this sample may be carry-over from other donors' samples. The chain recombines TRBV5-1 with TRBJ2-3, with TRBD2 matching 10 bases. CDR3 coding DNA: TGCGCCAGCAGCCCGGGCTCAGCGGGAGGGCCAGATACGCAGTATTTT. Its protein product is CASSPGSAGGPDTQYF. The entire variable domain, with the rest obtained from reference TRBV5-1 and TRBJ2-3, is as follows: KAGVTQTPRYLIKTRGQQVTLSCSPISGHRSVSWYQQTPGQGLQFLFEYFSETQRNKGNFPGRFSGRQFSNSRSEMNVSTLELGDSALYLCASSPGSAGGPDTQYFGPGTRLTVL.